The clone carrying this TCR beta chain ranks as medium-sized (0.01 to 0.1%). The CDR3 is 14 residues long. Germline CDR1 is MNHGY and CDR2 is SAAAGT. Trimming at V came to 5 bases and at J to 2 bases, leaving 4 bases not matched to a gene. These data belong to a study of T cells in localized non-small cell lung cancer. The assay was immunoSEQ multiplex PCR, and TCRdb's table has in-frame clones only and misses some. The data hold 950 to 1,500 clones, with 20% to 25% observed a single time. Material: normal lung tissue next to the tumor, obtained before any cancer treatment. The TCR comes from a man between 35 and 75 years old with stage III squamous cell lung carcinoma. The chain has TRBV6-8 and TRBJ2-5; 8 bases fit TRBD2. CDR3 region: CASSETGGQETQYF. CDR3 nucleotides: TGTGCCAGCAGTGAGACGGGGGGGCAAGAGACCCAGTACTTC.